This TCR beta chain was obtained from a study of blood T cell repertoires in COVID-19. Trimming removed 2 bases from V and 3 bases from J; junction bases left unmatched: 4. Germline V gene lookup returns CDR1 MDHEN and CDR2 SYDVKM. CDR3 size: 14 residues. Sequenced by immunoSEQ multiplex PCR; TCRdb stores in-frame clones only, minus some. The data contain some 260,000 clones, roughly 88% of them singletons. The sequenced sample consisted of peripheral blood. This TCR came from a woman in her 70s with COVID-19, enrolled during active disease. The chain has TRBV28 and TRBJ2-7, with 7 bases aligning to TRBD2. The CDR3 DNA is TGTGCCAGCAGTTTAGGGGGGACTAACTACGAGCAGTACTTC. Its translation: CASSLGGTNYEQYF.